Included here is one T cell receptor (beta chain) sequence, with context. Sequencing used immunoSEQ multiplex PCR; TCRdb keeps in-frame clones, though not all of them. The sample yields tens of thousands of clones, just under 85% seen once. The data are from a study of radiotherapy plus CTLA-4 blockade in lung cancer. The length of the CDR3 is 15 residues. Germline V gene sequence: CDR1 SGDLS, CDR2 YYNGEE. V lost 0 bases to trimming and J lost 5 bases, with 15 bases between them. The chain links TRBV9 to TRBJ2-7; D is perhaps TRBD2 (6 bases). This receptor was identified in a human donor with non-small cell lung cancer whose response to radiotherapy plus ipilimumab could not be evaluated. Material: peripheral blood, obtained from a patient treated with radiotherapy plus ipilimumab. The CDR3 reads CASSVAGASADEQYF. DNA for the CDR3: TGTGCCAGCAGCGTAGCGGGAGCGTCGGCGGACGAGCAGTACTTC.